The clone carrying this T cell receptor beta chain was observed a handful of times. Its antigen is unknown. This sample stems from a study of cytomegalovirus exposure and HLA in healthy donors. Study results and caveats: For presence/absence analyses, sequencing depth was assumed to be roughly uniform across donors. The HLA-A and HLA-B alleles of most subjects were reportedly predicted accurately from TCR beta sequences. Despite most TCR sequences being rare, some public TCRs occurred in many donors. Researchers reported in a later analysis that a missense DCLRE1C variant was tied to TCR beta V- and J-gene trimming.

Both 60 Vbeta primers and 13 Jbeta primers went into the PCR. Using immunoSEQ multiplex PCR, the repertoire was profiled, and TCRdb retains in-frame clones only, with some absent. The sample includes 160,000 or so clones, 75% to 85% seen only once; the top ten take over 8.5%. What was sequenced was PBMCs. The clonotype was recovered from a man aged 50-59 years in good health and CMV-seropositive.

The CDR3 reads CASSEGLAGGTDTQYF. The DNA of the CDR3 is TGTGCCAGTAGTGAGGGACTAGCGGGGGGCACAGATACGCAGTATTTT. This chain joins TRBV19 and TRBJ2-3; the match to TRBD2 covers 14 bases. Germline V gene sequence: CDR1 LNHDA, CDR2 SQIVND (reference sequence). The V and J ends lost 5 bases and 1 base, in that order; junction bases with no gene match: 2. The CDR3 runs to 16 residues. Using reference TRBV19 and TRBJ2-3 for the parts outside the CDR3, the full variable domain is DGGITQSPKYLFRKEGQNVTLSCEQNLNHDAMYWYRQDPGQGLRLIYYSQIVNDFQKGDIAEGYSVSREKKESFPLTVTSAQKNPTAFYLCASSEGLAGGTDTQYFGPGTRLTVL.